The 28 T cell receptor beta chains reported below all come from one sample, sequenced in a study of cytomegalovirus exposure and HLA in healthy donors. The PCR contained 60 Vbeta and 13 Jbeta primers. Libraries were prepared by immunoSEQ multiplex PCR; TCRdb keeps only in-frame clonotypes and omits some of them. The sample records 150,000 or so clones, roughly 70% being singletons. The sequencing input was PBMCs. The origin of the receptors is a male donor in good health and CMV-seronegative.

In DNA, the CDR3 is TGTGCCAGCAGTGTGGGACTAGCGGCAGGCGAGCAGTACTTC. As protein: CASSVGLAAGEQYF. The chain couples TRBV2 to TRBJ2-7; 11 nucleotides agree with TRBD2. With 4 bases clipped from V and 6 bases from J, the junction kept 5 bases outside the gene matches. CDR3 length equals 14 residues. From germline, CDR1 is SNHLY and CDR2 FYNNEI.

The rearrangement uses TRBV7-9 and TRBJ2-7; 7 nucleotides align to TRBD1. This CDR3 is built from 14 residues. V was clipped by 5 bases and J by 3 bases; unmatched bases: 7. Per the germline V gene, CDR1 is SEHNR and CDR2 is FQNEAQ (reference sequence). The DNA of the CDR3 is TGTGCCAGCAGCCCTCGGGACAGAAGCTACGAGCAGTACTTC. Translation gives CASSPRDRSYEQYF.

The chain joins TRBV7-3 to TRBJ2-2; no clear D gene. Germline CDR1 SGHTA, CDR2 FQGTGA. Trimming took 1 base from V and 4 from J, leaving 13 bases between them. This CDR3 comprises 16 residues. Here the CDR3 reads CASSLRGAPTTGELFF. As DNA, the CDR3 is TGTGCCAGCAGCTTAAGAGGAGCTCCGACCACCGGGGAGCTGTTTTTT. Using reference TRBV7-3 and TRBJ2-2 for the parts outside the CDR3, the full variable domain is GAGVSQTPSNKVTEKGKYVELRCDPISGHTALYWYRQSLGQGPEFLIYFQGTGAADDSGLPNDRFFAVRPEGSVSTLKIQRTERGDSAVYLCASSLRGAPTTGELFFGEGSRLTVL.

The rearrangement uses TRBV6-1 and TRBJ2-7, with unresolved D. Germline V gene sequence: CDR1 MNHNS, CDR2 SASEGT. Trimming removed 3 bases at V and 3 bases at J, with 12 bases between. The CDR3 loop spans 14 amino acids. As DNA, the CDR3 is TGTGCCAGCAGTGAGGGCCCCTATCTCTACGAGCAGTACTTC. This gives the protein CASSEGPYLYEQYF.

The rearrangement links TRBV7-2 to TRBJ2-7, with 7 bases identical to TRBD2. V dropped 4 bases and J dropped 3; count of bases not matched to a gene: 9. The CDR3 runs to 15 residues. The germline CDR1 and CDR2 sequences are SGHTA and FQGNSA. CDR3 nucleotides: TGTGCCAGCAGCTCGTCCCTGGGAGGGTTCTACGAGCAGTACTTC. Translating it yields CASSSSLGGFYEQYF.

This chain connects TRBV27 to TRBJ2-7, with 8 positions matching TRBD1. Unmatched junction bases numbered 10, after V lost 10 bases and J lost 2 bases. Per germline, CDR1 MNHEY and CDR2 SMNVEV (reference sequence). This CDR3 region has 14 residues. The CDR3: CATKIPGQAYEQYF. The CDR3 DNA is TGTGCCACCAAAATCCCGGGACAGGCCTACGAGCAGTACTTC.

The V call is TRBV7-2, the J call TRBJ1-3; no clear D. Germline V gene sequence: CDR1 SGHTA, CDR2 FQGNSA. Trimming stripped 1 base from V and 0 bases from J, with 19 bases between. This CDR3 spans 19 amino acids. CDR3 amino acids: CASSLGEESLLNSGNTIYF. Written as DNA, the CDR3 is TGTGCCAGCAGCTTAGGGGAGGAATCGCTACTAAACTCTGGAAACACCATATATTTT.

A single count supports this clone. The V call is TRBV7-9, the J call TRBJ2-3, with TRBD2 matching over 12 bases. With V trimmed by 5 bases and J by 1 base, 4 bases remained unmatched. Looked up from germline, CDR1 is SEHNR and CDR2 is FQNEAQ (reference sequence). The CDR3 runs to 16 residues. The CDR3 DNA reads as TGTGCCAGCAGCCCCCGACTAGCGGGGGGCACAGATACGCAGTATTTT. This gives the protein CASSPRLAGGTDTQYF. The full variable domain, rest sourced from reference TRBV7-9 and TRBJ2-3, is DTGVSQNPRHKITKRGQNVTFRCDPISEHNRLYWYRQTLGQGPEFLTYFQNEAQLEKSRLLSDRFSAERPKGSFSTLEIQRTEQGDSAMYLCASSPRLAGGTDTQYFGPGTRLTVL.

The CDR3: CASSPRMPGTYVGYTF. CDR3 DNA sequence: TGTGCCAGCTCACCACGTATGCCAGGGACATATGTAGGCTACACCTTC. The chain couples TRBV18 to TRBJ1-2, with a possible D match to TRBD1 (6 bases). The length of the CDR3 is 16 residues. V was clipped by 1 base and J by 8 bases, with 20 bases between them. From germline, CDR1 is KGHSH and CDR2 LQKENI.

This rearrangement joins TRBV10-3 to TRBJ1-6; D gene unclear. This CDR3 spans 14 amino acids. CDR1 ENHRY and CDR2 SYGVKD come from the germline V gene. Trimming took 0 bases from V and 9 from J, leaving 9 bases between them. The CDR3 coding sequence is TGTGCCATCAGTGAGTCCGTTCGGGGTTCACCCCTCCACTTT. This gives the protein CAISESVRGSPLHF.

The chain combines TRBV6-6 with TRBJ1-3; D possibly corresponds to TRBD1 (5 bases). Trimming stripped 2 bases from V and 8 bases from J, with 16 bases between. The CDR3 extends over 15 amino acids. Looked up from germline, CDR1 is MNHNY and CDR2 is SVGAGI (reference sequence). Written as DNA, the CDR3 is TGTGCCAGCAGTTACCCGCCAGGGCGACAAGACACCATATATTTT. It encodes CASSYPPGRQDTIYF.

The chain has TRBV6-5 and TRBJ1-4; D not resolved. The V gene lost 7 bases and the J gene lost 4 bases, with 10 bases spanning the gap. This CDR3 region has 13 residues. Germline CDR1 is MNHEY and CDR2 is SVGAGI. CDR3 in DNA: TGTGCCAGCAAAGACACCTTTAATGAAAAACTGTTTTTT. Protein product: CASKDTFNEKLFF.

This sequence joins TRBV10-3 and TRBJ2-5; weak D call: TRBD2 (6 bases). The J call is doubtful: the DNA matches TRBJ2-7 better. Germline V gives CDR1 ENHRY, CDR2 SYGVKD. The CDR3 is made up of 14 amino acids. CDR3 protein: CAISGLAGSYEQYF. The CDR3 region has the DNA TGTGCCATCAGTGGTTTGGCGGGGTCCTACGAGCAGTACTTC.

V is TRBV27 and J is TRBJ2-1; D possibly corresponds to TRBD1 (6 bases). The germline V and J ends were trimmed by 4 bases and 8 bases, with 15 bases remaining between them. The germline V gene has CDR1 MNHEY and CDR2 SMNVEV (reference sequence). This CDR3 is built from 14 residues. This chain's CDR3 is CASSSHQGNDEQFF. For the CDR3, the DNA is TGTGCCAGCAGTTCACACCAGGGGAACGATGAGCAGTTCTTC.

The chain joins TRBV28 to TRBJ1-2; D may be TRBD1 (6 bases). The CDR3 is made up of 17 amino acids. The germline CDR1 and CDR2 sequences are MDHEN and SYDVKM. V was clipped by 11 bases and J by 2 bases, with 27 bases between them. CDR3 DNA sequence: TGTGCCTACAAAACGGGGGGCTTCGGGGAGGCGAACTATGGCTACACCTTC. Translation gives CAYKTGGFGEANYGYTF.

J is TRBJ1-4 and V is TRBV6-5; D gene uncertain. CDR3 length: 13 residues. Germline CDR1 reads MNHEY; CDR2 reads SVGAGI. Trimming cost V 5 bases and J 8 bases, with 12 bases left between them. The DNA for the CDR3 is TGTGCCAGCAGTCGCCGGCGGGAGGAAAAACTGTTTTTT. Protein: CASSRRREEKLFF.

This sequence joins TRBV5-1 and TRBJ2-7, with a weak D call TRBD1 (6 bases). Trimming shortened V by 7 bases and J by 7 bases, and 18 bases separated the two germline ends. The CDR3 totals 13 residues. Per the germline V gene, CDR1 is SGHRS and CDR2 is YFSETQ. CDR3 in DNA: TGCGCCAGCCGACGGACAGCCCCCGGGGAGCAGTACTTC. This translates into CASRRTAPGEQYF.

The rearrangement uses TRBV30 and TRBJ1-6, with a tentative D call TRBD1 (5 bases). V was clipped by 3 bases and J by 0 bases, with 18 bases between them. Germline V gene lookup returns CDR1 GTSNPN and CDR2 SVGIG (reference sequence). The CDR3 consists of 18 residues. The CDR3 nucleotides are TGTGCCTGGAGCAGGGCCCTGCTCCTAAGCTCCTATAATTCACCCCTCCACTTT. The encoded protein is CAWSRALLLSSYNSPLHF.

This chain uses TRBV11-2 with TRBJ2-2; TRBD2 aligns across 8 bases. This CDR3 region has 13 residues. CDR1 and CDR2 (germline): SGHAT, FQNNGV. V trimming: 5 bases; J trimming: 6 bases; junction bases outside the gene matches: 2. CDR3 in amino acids: CASSRAGAGELFF. Here the CDR3 DNA reads TGTGCCAGCAGCAGAGCGGGGGCCGGGGAGCTGTTTTTT.

CDR3 sequence: CASTTIGGHLPQHF. The CDR3 DNA is TGTGCCAGTACCACGATAGGGGGACACTTGCCCCAGCATTTT. The V gene is TRBV19, the J gene TRBJ1-5; tentatively, D is TRBD1 (6 bases). Germline-derived CDR1 and CDR2 are LNHDA and SQIVND (reference sequence). The CDR3 is 14 amino acids. The V gene lost 7 bases and the J gene lost 9 bases, with 19 bases spanning the gap.

The CDR3 protein is CASSYHRQRDYGYTF. In nucleotides, the CDR3 is TGTGCCAGCAGCTATCACCGACAGCGAGACTATGGCTACACCTTC. The J gene is TRBJ1-2, the V gene TRBV11-2; TRBD1 is a possible D gene (5 bases). Trimming shortened V by 4 bases and J by 3 bases, and 15 bases separated the two germline ends. The CDR3 spans 15 residues. Germline loops: CDR1 SGHAT, CDR2 FQNNGV.

The chain combines TRBV13 with TRBJ2-3, with 10 nucleotides matching TRBD1. Germline V gene data show CDR1 as PRHDT and CDR2 as FYEKMQ (reference sequence). This CDR3 is built from 16 residues. V was pared by 5 bases and J by 1 base, with 6 bases of the junction left unmatched. CDR3 nucleotide sequence: TGTGCCAGCAGCCGAGCCGGGACAGGGGGCACAGATACGCAGTATTTT. It encodes CASSRAGTGGTDTQYF.

V gene TRBV19 combines with J gene TRBJ1-2; D might be TRBD1 (6 bases). CDR3 size: 17 residues. Germline CDR1 reads LNHDA; CDR2 reads SQIVND (reference sequence). V was trimmed by 1 base and J by 5 bases, leaving 20 bases between them. CDR3 amino acids: CASSIAGQGRAGYGYTF. In DNA form, the CDR3 reads TGTGCCAGTAGTATAGCAGGGCAGGGGAGGGCCGGTTATGGCTACACCTTC.

V and J are TRBV6-1 and TRBJ1-2; D possibly corresponds to TRBD1 (6 bases). The germline V and J ends were trimmed by 11 bases and 5 bases, with 18 bases remaining between them. The CDR3 totals 13 residues. The V gene's germline CDR1 is MNHNS and CDR2 SASEGT. The CDR3, as DNA: TGTGCCGGTAGACAGGAATTGGTTTATGGCTACACCTTC. Translated, it gives CAGRQELVYGYTF.

This chain connects TRBV9 to TRBJ2-5; TRBD1 might be the D (6 bases). The germline V gene encodes CDR1 SGDLS and CDR2 YYNGEE. The CDR3 runs to 15 residues. V was clipped by 4 bases and J by 3 bases, with 16 bases between them. The CDR3 spells CASSSGQRRKETQYF. The CDR3, as DNA: TGTGCCAGCAGCTCTGGACAGAGAAGGAAAGAGACCCAGTACTTC.

The chain has TRBV5-5 and TRBJ2-7, with D possibly matching TRBD1 (5 bases). Trimming stripped 6 bases from V and 0 bases from J, with 10 bases between. CDR3 length equals 13 residues. Germline CDR1 SGHKS, CDR2 YYEKEE (reference sequence). The CDR3 bases are TGTGCCAGCACGCAGGGCCCCTCCTACGAGCAGTACTTC. Protein sequence: CASTQGPSYEQYF.

Only a few counts were recorded for this clone. This chain's CDR3 is CASSLGLAGGRHNEQFF. The CDR3 DNA is TGTGCCAGCAGCTTAGGCCTAGCGGGAGGTCGGCACAATGAGCAGTTCTTC. The chain couples TRBV7-8 to TRBJ2-1, with 11 bases aligning to TRBD2. The CDR3 consists of 17 residues. Germline loops: CDR1 SGHVS, CDR2 FQNEAQ. Losses at the gene ends were 1 base for V and 5 bases for J; bases not matched to a gene: 7.

J is TRBJ1-1 and V is TRBV29-1, with D unclear. The germline V gene has CDR1 SQVTM and CDR2 ANQGSEA. The length of the CDR3 is 12 residues. V lost 7 bases, J lost 0 bases, and 9 bases lay in between. This CDR3 reads CSGRTMNTEAFF. CDR3 sequence (DNA): TGCAGCGGCAGAACTATGAACACTGAAGCTTTCTTT.